This is a list of T cell receptor beta chains from one sample in a study of post-analysis software for immune sequencing data. TCRdb re-analysed the PCR reads in MiXCR, keeping a single row per CDR3 protein. The sample carries about 400,000 distinct CDR3 sequences, approximately 33% recorded once. Sequences were obtained from blood. All receptors derive from a girl aged 5-17 years with multiple sclerosis. Both conserved end residues are part of each CDR3. A D gene is named only where the DNA matches it firmly. Expanded clones get a size class; other rows say once, few or many, or leave the size out.

V	J	size	D	DNA	CDR3
TRBV12-3/TRBV12-4	TRBJ1-2	.	TRBD1	TGTGCCAGCAGTTTAGGTTGGGACAGGGGTGGCTACACCTTC	CASSLGWDRGGYTF
TRBV9	TRBJ2-5	.	TRBD2	TGTGCCAGCAGCGTAGAATCAGCGGGGGAGACCCAGTACTTC	CASSVESAGETQYF
TRBV20-1	TRBJ2-7	few	TRBD2	TGCAGTGCTATGGGACTAGCGAGCTCCTACGAGCAGTACTTC	CSAMGLASSYEQYF
TRBV20-1	TRBJ2-1	.	.	TGCAGTGCTCCAGGGGCTGGCAATGAGCAGTTCTTC	CSAPGAGNEQFF
TRBV6-6	TRBJ2-3	.	TRBD2	TGTGCCAGCAAAACTAGCGGGGGGGAGAAGGTCCCAGATACGCAGTATTTT	CASKTSGGEKVPDTQYF
TRBV9	TRBJ2-5	few	TRBD2	TGTGCCAGCAGCCCTAACCGACCCCAGCGGGGGCCCCAAGAGACCCAGTACTTC	CASSPNRPQRGPQETQYF
TRBV5-6	TRBJ2-3	.	.	TGTGCCAGCAGTCAAAACCGGGATTTGTTTCGGGCCACAGATACGCAGTATTTT	CASSQNRDLFRATDTQYF
TRBV3-1	TRBJ2-7	.	.	TGTGCCAGCAGCCAAGAGAGGTACGAGCAGTACTTC	CASSQERYEQYF
TRBV15	TRBJ2-2	.	TRBD2	TGTGCCACCAGGAGCGGGAACGGGGAGCTGTTTTTT	CATRSGNGELFF
TRBV5-1	TRBJ1-6	.	.	TGCGCCAGCAGCTTGGTACAGCCCTATAATTCACCCCTCCACTTT	CASSLVQPYNSPLHF
TRBV6-5	TRBJ1-1	few	.	TGTGCCAGCAGTTATTTAGGGAGTGAAGCTTTCTTT	CASSYLGSEAFF
TRBV6-2/TRBV6-3	TRBJ2-5	.	.	TGTGCCAGCAGTTACGGGAACTTATATATACTACACGCTCATGAAGAGACCCAGTACTTC	CASSYGNLYILHAHEETQYF
TRBV14	TRBJ2-7	few	TRBD1	TGTGCCAGCAGCCAACCAGGACAGGGTTTATACGAGCAGTACTTC	CASSQPGQGLYEQYF
TRBV6-2/TRBV6-3	TRBJ2-7	.	.	TGTGCCAGCAGGCACGACTACGAGCAGTACTTC	CASRHDYEQYF
TRBV7-9	TRBJ2-7	few	TRBD2	TGTGCCAGCAGCCTAGCGGGGGAAACCTACGAGCAGTACTTC	CASSLAGETYEQYF
TRBV3-1	TRBJ2-3	few	.	TGTGCCAGCAGCCAAGATCTAGAGGGGAGGTCAGATACGCAGTATTTT	CASSQDLEGRSDTQYF
TRBV7-2	TRBJ1-4	few	.	TGTGCCAGCAGCTCTCAAGCAGGGTTGGCTAATGAAAAACTGTTTTTT	CASSSQAGLANEKLFF
TRBV6-1	TRBJ1-6	.	TRBD1	TGTGCCAGCAGGCTCGGGACAGGGTTTTCCTATAATTCACCCCTCCACTTT	CASRLGTGFSYNSPLHF
TRBV12-3/TRBV12-4	TRBJ2-5	.	TRBD2	TGTGCCAGCAATTTTCAGGGTTCGGGAGGAGAGACCCAGTACTTC	CASNFQGSGGETQYF
TRBV20-1	TRBJ1-1	.	.	TGCAGTGCTAGATCCGACCAGGGCGTCACTGAAGCTTTCTTT	CSARSDQGVTEAFF
TRBV12-3/TRBV12-4	TRBJ1-2	few	.	TGTGCCAGCAGAATAGGAGGGGGAGCTAACTATGGCTACACCTTC	CASRIGGGANYGYTF
TRBV3-1	TRBJ2-3	.	TRBD2	TGTGCCAGCAGCCCCCGGACTAGCGGGGGGGCAGATACGCAGTATTTT	CASSPRTSGGADTQYF
TRBV5-1	TRBJ1-1	.	.	TGCGCCAGCAGCCCTGCCCGGAGGGGTGAAGCTTTCTTT	CASSPARRGEAFF
TRBV15	TRBJ2-3	.	.	TGTGCCACCAGCGGAGTTGGCGGGGGCGGCACAGATACGCAGTATTTT	CATSGVGGGGTDTQYF
TRBV4-1	TRBJ2-5	few	TRBD2	TGCGCCAGCAGCCCCCTAGCGGGGGGGATAGAGACCCAGTACTTC	CASSPLAGGIETQYF
TRBV6-1	TRBJ2-2	.	.	TGTGCCAGCATGGCTCCTCACGCGAACACCGGGGAGCGGTTTTTT	CASMAPHANTGERFF
TRBV4-1	TRBJ1-6	.	.	TGCGCCAGCAGCCAACTAGTGGCAGATAATTCACCCCTCCACTTT	CASSQLVADNSPLHF
TRBV29-1	TRBJ2-3	.	.	TGCAGCGTTGGGCGGCAGGCAGATACGCAGTATTTT	CSVGRQADTQYF
TRBV27	TRBJ2-7	.	.	TGTGCCAGCAGTCCGTTTACAGGAGACTACGAGCAGTACTTC	CASSPFTGDYEQYF
TRBV28	TRBJ2-1	few	.	TGTGCCAGCAGTTTGTGGCCCCAGGAGGATGAGCAGTTCTTC	CASSLWPQEDEQFF
TRBV6-2/TRBV6-3	TRBJ1-1	once	.	TGTGCCAGCACTCAGGCTTGGGGCACTGAAGCTTTCTTT	CASTQAWGTEAFF
TRBV29-1	TRBJ1-1	.	.	TGCAGCGCTTCGCAGGGGACTGAAGCTTTCTTT	CSASQGTEAFF
TRBV5-1	TRBJ1-6	.	.	TGCGCCAGCGGGCTGGGGCAGGAGAATTCACCCCTCCACTTT	CASGLGQENSPLHF
TRBV12-3/TRBV12-4	TRBJ1-1	.	TRBD1	TGTGCCAGCAGACGACACGCAGGGGGGAACACTGAAGCTTTCTTT	CASRRHAGGNTEAFF
TRBV5-1	TRBJ2-5	.	.	TGCGCCAGCAGCTCGTACCGGGACCTAGGATCGGAGACCCAGTACTTC	CASSSYRDLGSETQYF
TRBV29-1	TRBJ2-3	.	.	TGCAGCGTTGAAGATCGTAGTCCGGGGAAGGCAGATACGCAGTATTTT	CSVEDRSPGKADTQYF
TRBV4-1	TRBJ2-1	few	TRBD2	TGCGCCAGCAGCCAAGGAGCCGGGACTAGCGGTATTGAGCAGTTCTTC	CASSQGAGTSGIEQFF
TRBV6-2/TRBV6-3	TRBJ2-7	many	.	TGTGCCAGCAGTGATGTACCGACCTACGAGCAGTACTTC	CASSDVPTYEQYF
TRBV4-1	TRBJ2-7	.	TRBD2	TGCGCCAGCAGCCAAGATAAGGGTGGACTAGCGGGGGCCCAGAGCTCCTACAATGAGCAGTACTTC	CASSQDKGGLAGAQSSYNEQYF
TRBV25-1	TRBJ2-1	.	.	TGTACCAGCAGTCTCCCTGGGGGGAATGAGCAGTTCTTC	CTSSLPGGNEQFF
TRBV7-2	TRBJ2-5	.	.	TGTGCCAGCACCTCACGCAGGGGGGCATTCCAAGAGACCCAGTACTTC	CASTSRRGAFQETQYF
TRBV4-2	TRBJ1-1	.	.	TGTGCCAGCAGCCAAGAAAGGTCGAACACTGAAGCTTTCTTT	CASSQERSNTEAFF
TRBV7-2	TRBJ2-3	few	.	TGTGCCAGCGCCCCTTTAGATACGCAGTATTTT	CASAPLDTQYF
TRBV5-1	TRBJ1-2	.	.	TGCGCCAGCAGCTTAGACAGGACTGGCTACACCTTC	CASSLDRTGYTF
TRBV28	TRBJ1-1	few	.	TGTGCCAGCAGTACTGGGTGGATGAACACTGAAGCTTTCTTT	CASSTGWMNTEAFF